This entry features one TCR beta chain sequence. These data belong to a study of blood T cell repertoires in COVID-19. Study as a whole: Acute and convalescent COVID-19 samples came from the United States, Italy and Spain.

TCRdb's copy holds only in-frame clones and misses some; the assay was immunoSEQ multiplex PCR. The sample includes about 150,000 clones, over 70% of them seen just once. V lost 2 bases and J lost 5, with 9 bases in between. The V gene's germline CDR1 is SGHNT and CDR2 YYREEE (reference sequence). The CDR3 runs to 13 residues. The sequence was collected from a man older than 75 with acute or convalescent COVID-19. Material for sequencing was peripheral blood. This chain joins TRBV5-4 and TRBJ2-3; D may be TRBD2 (6 bases). The CDR3 DNA reads as TGTGCCAGCAGCTTAGATAGCGGAGATACGCAGTATTTT. As protein: CASSLDSGDTQYF. The variable domain in full, completed from reference TRBV5-4 and TRBJ2-3, reads ETGVTQSPTHLIKTRGQQVTLRCSSQSGHNTVSWYQQALGQGPQFIFQYYREEENGRGNFPPRFSGLQFPNYSSELNVNALELDDSALYLCASSLDSGDTQYFGPGTRLTVL.